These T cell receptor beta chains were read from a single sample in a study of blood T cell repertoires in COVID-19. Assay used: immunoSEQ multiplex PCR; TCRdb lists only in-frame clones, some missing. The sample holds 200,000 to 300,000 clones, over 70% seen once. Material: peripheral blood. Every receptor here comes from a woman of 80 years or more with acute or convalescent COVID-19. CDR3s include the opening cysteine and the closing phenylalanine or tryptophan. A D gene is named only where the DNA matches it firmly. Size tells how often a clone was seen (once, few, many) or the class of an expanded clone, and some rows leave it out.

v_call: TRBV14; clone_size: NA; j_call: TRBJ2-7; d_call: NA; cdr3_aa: CASSQDLGGEQYF; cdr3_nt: TGTGCCAGCAGCCAAGACTTGGGAGGAGAGCAGTACTTC
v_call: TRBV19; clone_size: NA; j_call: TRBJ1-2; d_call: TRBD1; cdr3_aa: CASRDTGGAFYGYTF; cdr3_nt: TGTGCCAGTAGAGATACAGGGGGCGCGTTTTATGGCTACACCTTC
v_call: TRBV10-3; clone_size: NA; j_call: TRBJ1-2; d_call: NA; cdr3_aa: CAISAGREDGYTF; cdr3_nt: TGTGCCATCAGCGCCGGGAGGGAGGATGGCTACACCTTC
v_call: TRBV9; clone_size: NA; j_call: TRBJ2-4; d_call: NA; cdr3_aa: CASSVTPDRNIQYF; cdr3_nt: TGTGCCAGCAGCGTAACCCCCGACAGGAACATTCAGTACTTC
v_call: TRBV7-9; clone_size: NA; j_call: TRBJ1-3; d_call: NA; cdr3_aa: CALPMSSGNTIYF; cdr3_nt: TGTGCCCTACCGATGAGCTCTGGAAACACCATATATTTT
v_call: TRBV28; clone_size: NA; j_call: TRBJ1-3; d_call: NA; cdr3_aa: CASRMGQGNTIYF; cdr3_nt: TGTGCCAGCAGGATGGGGCAGGGAAACACCATATATTTT
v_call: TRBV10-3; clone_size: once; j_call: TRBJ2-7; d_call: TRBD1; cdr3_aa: CAISERTGVFEQYF; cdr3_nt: TGTGCCATCAGTGAGAGGACAGGGGTTTTCGAGCAGTACTTC
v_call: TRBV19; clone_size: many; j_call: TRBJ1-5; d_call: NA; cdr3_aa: CASSLGARQPQHF; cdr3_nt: TGTGCCAGTAGCTTGGGGGCCCGTCAGCCCCAGCATTTT
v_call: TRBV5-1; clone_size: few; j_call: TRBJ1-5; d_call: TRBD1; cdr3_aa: CASSISGGGQPQHF; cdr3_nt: TGCGCCAGCAGCATCTCAGGGGGCGGTCAGCCCCAGCATTTT
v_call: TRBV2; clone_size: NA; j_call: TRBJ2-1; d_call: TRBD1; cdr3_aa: CASTTTGTGRGEQFF; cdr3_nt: TGTGCCAGCACAACAACCGGGACAGGGAGGGGTGAGCAGTTCTTC
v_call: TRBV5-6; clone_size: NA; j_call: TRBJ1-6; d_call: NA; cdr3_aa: CASSSGHSDGYSPLHF; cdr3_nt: TGTGCCAGCAGCTCCGGACACTCGGACGGTTATTCACCCCTCCACTTT
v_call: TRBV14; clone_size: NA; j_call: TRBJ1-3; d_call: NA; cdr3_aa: CASSQGPGTGLGNTIYF; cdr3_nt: TGTGCCAGCAGCCAAGGCCCCGGGACTGGGCTCGGAAACACCATATATTTT
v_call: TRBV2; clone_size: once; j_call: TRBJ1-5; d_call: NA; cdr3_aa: CASSEGVGGNQPQHF; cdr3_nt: TGTGCCAGCAGTGAAGGGGTAGGGGGCAATCAGCCCCAGCATTTT
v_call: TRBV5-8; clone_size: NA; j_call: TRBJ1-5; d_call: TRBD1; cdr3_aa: CASGLGQNQPQHF; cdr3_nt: TGTGCCAGCGGTTTGGGACAGAATCAGCCCCAGCATTTT
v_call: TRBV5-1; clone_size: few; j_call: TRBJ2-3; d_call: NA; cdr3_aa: CASSLGRTDTQYF; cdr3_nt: TGCGCCAGCAGCTTGGGGCGCACAGATACGCAGTATTTT
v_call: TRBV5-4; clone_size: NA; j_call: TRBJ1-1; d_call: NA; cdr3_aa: CAIHQPGRMNTEAFF; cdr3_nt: TGTGCCATCCATCAACCCGGGAGAATGAACACTGAAGCTTTCTTT
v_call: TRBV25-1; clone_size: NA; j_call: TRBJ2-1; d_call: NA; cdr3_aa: CASSDAGANEQFF; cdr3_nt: TGTGCCAGCAGTGATGCGGGGGCGAATGAGCAGTTCTTC
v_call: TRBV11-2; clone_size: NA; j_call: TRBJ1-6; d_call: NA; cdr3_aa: CASSLDATGNSPLHF; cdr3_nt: TGTGCCAGCAGCTTAGACGCTACAGGCAATTCACCCCTCCACTTT
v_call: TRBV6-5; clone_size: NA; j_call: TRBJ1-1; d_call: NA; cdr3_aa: CASSYSAGTPFF; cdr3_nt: TGTGCCAGCAGTTACTCGGCAGGAACGCCCTTCTTT
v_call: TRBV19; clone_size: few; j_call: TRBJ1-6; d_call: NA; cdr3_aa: CASRTDGGSYNSPLHF; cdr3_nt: TGTGCCAGTAGGACCGACGGAGGTTCCTATAATTCACCCCTCCACTTT
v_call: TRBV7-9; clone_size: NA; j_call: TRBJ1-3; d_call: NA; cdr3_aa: CASSLRGNTIYF; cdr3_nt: TGTGCCAGCAGTTTGAGGGGAAACACCATATATTTT
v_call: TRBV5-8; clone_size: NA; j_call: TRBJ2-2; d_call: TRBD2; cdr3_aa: CASSRPLSRGGWTGELFF; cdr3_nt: TGTGCCAGCTCGAGACCCCTTTCGCGGGGGGGTTGGACCGGGGAGCTGTTTTTT
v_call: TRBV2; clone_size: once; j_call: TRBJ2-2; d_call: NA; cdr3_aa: CASSRTDTLTTGELFF; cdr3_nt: TGTGCCAGCAGTCGGACGGACACCTTAACCACCGGGGAGCTGTTTTTT
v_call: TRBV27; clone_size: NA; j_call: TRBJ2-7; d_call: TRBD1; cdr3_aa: CASSPTGTGNNYYSYEQYF; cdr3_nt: TGTGCCAGCAGTCCCACCGGGACAGGGAACAATTATTACTCCTACGAGCAGTACTTC
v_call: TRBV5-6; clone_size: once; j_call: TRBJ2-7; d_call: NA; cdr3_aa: CASSLAGSYEQYF; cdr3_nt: TGTGCCAGCAGCTTGGCGGGCTCCTACGAGCAGTACTTC
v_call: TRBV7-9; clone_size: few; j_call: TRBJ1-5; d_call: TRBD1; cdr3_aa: CASSLEGGTGYQPQHF; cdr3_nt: TGTGCCAGCAGCTTAGAAGGAGGGACAGGGTATCAGCCCCAGCATTTT
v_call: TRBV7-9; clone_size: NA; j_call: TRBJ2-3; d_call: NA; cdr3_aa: CASSPLTGLADTQYF; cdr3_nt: TGTGCCAGCAGCCCCCTAACGGGTTTGGCCGATACGCAGTATTTT
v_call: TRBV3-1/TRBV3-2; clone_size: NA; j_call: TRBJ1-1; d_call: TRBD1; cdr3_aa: CASSQEPHRDRGRGAFF; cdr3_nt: TGTGCCAGCAGCCAAGAACCTCACCGGGACAGGGGGCGAGGAGCTTTCTTT
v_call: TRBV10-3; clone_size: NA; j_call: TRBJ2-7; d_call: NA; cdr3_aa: CAISEVSYEQYF; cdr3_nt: TGTGCCATCAGTGAAGTCAGTTACGAGCAGTACTTC
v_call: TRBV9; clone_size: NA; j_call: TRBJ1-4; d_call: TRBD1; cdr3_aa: CASSGGQGAHEKLFF; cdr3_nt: TGTGCCAGCAGCGGGGGACAGGGGGCCCATGAAAAACTGTTTTTT
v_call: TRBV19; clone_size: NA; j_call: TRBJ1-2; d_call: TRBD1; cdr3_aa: CASSMDRGSGYTF; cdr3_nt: TGTGCCAGTAGTATGGACAGGGGTTCTGGCTACACCTTC
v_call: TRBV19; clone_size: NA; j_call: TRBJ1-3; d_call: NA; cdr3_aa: CASSIESVLGGNTIYF; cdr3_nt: TGTGCCAGTAGTATTGAATCCGTGCTGGGCGGAAACACCATATATTTT
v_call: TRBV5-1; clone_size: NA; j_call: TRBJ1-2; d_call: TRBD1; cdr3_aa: CASSLRDREADGYTF; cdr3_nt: TGCGCCAGCAGCTTGAGAGACAGGGAGGCGGATGGCTACACCTTC
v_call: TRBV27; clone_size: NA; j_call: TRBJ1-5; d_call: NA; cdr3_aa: CASSPTGSGNQPQHF; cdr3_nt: TGTGCCAGCAGCCCTACAGGGTCGGGCAATCAGCCCCAGCATTTT
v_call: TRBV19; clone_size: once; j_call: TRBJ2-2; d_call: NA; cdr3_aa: CASSSARGQNTGELFF; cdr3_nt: TGTGCCAGTAGTTCCGCCAGGGGACAGAACACCGGGGAGCTGTTTTTT
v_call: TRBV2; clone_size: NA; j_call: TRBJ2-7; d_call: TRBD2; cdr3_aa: CASRMGLAGGEQYF; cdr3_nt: TGTGCCAGCAGGATGGGGCTAGCGGGAGGGGAGCAGTACTTC
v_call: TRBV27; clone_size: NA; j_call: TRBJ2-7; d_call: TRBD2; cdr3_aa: CASSLSTLAGVYEQYF; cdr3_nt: TGTGCCAGCAGTTTATCGACCCTAGCGGGAGTCTACGAGCAGTACTTC
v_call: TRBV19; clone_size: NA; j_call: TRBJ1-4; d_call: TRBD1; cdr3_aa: CASAGQGASEKLFF; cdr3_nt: TGTGCCAGCGCAGGACAGGGGGCAAGTGAAAAACTGTTTTTT
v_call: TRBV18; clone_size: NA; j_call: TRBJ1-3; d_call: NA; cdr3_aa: CASSPRTRGFSGNTIYF; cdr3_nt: TGTGCCAGCTCACCTAGGACACGGGGGTTCTCTGGAAACACCATATATTTT
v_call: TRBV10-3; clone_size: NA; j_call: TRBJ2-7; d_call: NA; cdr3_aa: CAISDPGNTLGHEQYF; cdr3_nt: TGTGCCATCAGTGACCCCGGGAATACCCTAGGTCACGAGCAGTACTTC
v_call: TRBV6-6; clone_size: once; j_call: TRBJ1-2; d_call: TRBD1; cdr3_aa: CASSMTGSGGNYGYTF; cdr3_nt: TGTGCCAGCAGTATGACAGGGTCCGGTGGTAACTATGGCTACACCTTC
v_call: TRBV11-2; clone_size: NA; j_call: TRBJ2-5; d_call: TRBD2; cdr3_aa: CASSLRRGGWQETQYF; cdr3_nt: TGTGCCAGCAGCTTACGGCGGGGGGGCTGGCAAGAGACCCAGTACTTC
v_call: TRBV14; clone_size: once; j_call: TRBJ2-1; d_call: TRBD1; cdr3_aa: CASSQDRTGANNEQFF; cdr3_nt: TGTGCCAGCAGCCAAGACCGGACAGGTGCTAACAATGAGCAGTTCTTC
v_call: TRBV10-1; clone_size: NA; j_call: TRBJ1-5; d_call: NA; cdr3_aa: CASRPTGNQPQHF; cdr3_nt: TGCGCCAGCAGACCCACAGGGAATCAGCCCCAGCATTTT
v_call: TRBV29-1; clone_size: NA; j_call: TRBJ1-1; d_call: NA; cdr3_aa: CSVADALHTEAFF; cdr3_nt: TGCAGCGTAGCGGACGCCCTCCACACTGAAGCTTTCTTT
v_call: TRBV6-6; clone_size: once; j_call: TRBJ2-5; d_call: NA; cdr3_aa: CASSLGWETQYF; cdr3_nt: TGTGCCAGCAGCCTGGGCTGGGAGACCCAGTACTTC